These 21 T cell receptor beta chains were sequenced from one sample in a study of blood T cell repertoires in COVID-19. The assay was immunoSEQ multiplex PCR, and TCRdb's table has in-frame clones only and misses some. The sample comprises some 270,000 clones, about 85% of which are singletons, and 0.87% rests with the top ten. Sequencing input: peripheral blood. The receptors come from a human donor with COVID-19, enrolled during active disease. The donor label of this sample is uncertain.

The chain carries TRBV27 and TRBJ1-1; 8 nucleotides align to TRBD1. This CDR3 contains 15 residues. From germline, CDR1 is MNHEY and CDR2 SMNVEV (reference sequence). Germline trimming cut 5 bases from V and 4 bases from J; bases unmatched to any gene: 9. The CDR3 coding sequence is TGTGCCAGCAGTGCGGACAGGGCTTTCGGCACTGAAGCTTTCTTT. As protein: CASSADRAFGTEAFF.

V usage is TRBV21-1 and J usage is TRBJ1-4; TRBD1, the table's D call, was not compared with the DNA. TRBV21-1 is shown as a pseudogene. This CDR3 region has 15 residues. The DNA of the CDR3 is TGTGCCAGCAGAATTTGGGGGCAGGAAGACGCGAAACTGTTTTTT. It specifies CASRIWGQEDAKLFF.

As DNA, the CDR3 is TGCGCCAGCAGTTTCTTGGAGGTTAGGGATACGCAGTATTTT. This codes for CASSFLEVRDTQYF. The chain combines TRBV10-2 with TRBJ2-3; a possible D gene is TRBD2 (5 bases). With 5 bases removed from V and 6 bases from J, the gap between germline ends came to 15 bases. Germline values: CDR1 WSHSY, CDR2 SAAADI. CDR3 length equals 14 residues.

This clone was seen a handful of times. The gene calls are TRBV11-2 and TRBJ1-1, with TRBD1 matching 9 bases. Germline loops: CDR1 SGHAT, CDR2 FQNNGV. V was clipped by 5 bases and J by 1 base; unmatched bases: 11. The CDR3 runs to 17 residues. CDR3: CASSLGTGLPRNTEAFF. The CDR3 DNA follows: TGTGCCAGCAGCCTGGGGACAGGGCTCCCGAGGAACACTGAAGCTTTCTTT.

The chain recombines TRBV28 with TRBJ2-1; 15 bases align to TRBD2. Germline CDR1 MDHEN, CDR2 SYDVKM. The V segment lost 5 bases and the J segment 0 bases; nucleotides outside the gene matches: 8. The CDR3 sequence is 19 residues long. The CDR3 coding sequence is TGTGCCAGCAGTCCCCACGGACTAGCGGGGGGGAGCTCCTACAATGAGCAGTTCTTC. Translated: CASSPHGLAGGSSYNEQFF.

The CDR3 bases are TGTGCCACCAGCAGAGTAGACAGGGTATATGAAAAACTGTTTTTT. This gives the protein CATSRVDRVYEKLFF. The rearrangement uses TRBV15 and TRBJ1-4, with TRBD1 identical over 7 bases. V shed 1 base, J shed 6 bases, and the junction held 5 bases outside the gene matches. CDR3 size: 15 residues. Germline loops: CDR1 LNHNV, CDR2 YYDKDF (reference sequence). Complete variable domain (other parts from reference TRBV15 and TRBJ1-4): DAMVIQNPRYQVTQFGKPVTLSCSQTLNHNVMYWYQQKSSQAPKLLFHYYDKDFNNEADTPDNFQSRRPNTSFCFLDIRSPGLGDTAMYLCATSRVDRVYEKLFFGSGTQLSVL.

V gene TRBV7-9 combines with J gene TRBJ2-7, with 7 bases that match TRBD1. J was trimmed by 3 bases and V by 7 bases; bases with no gene match: 12. CDR1 is SEHNR, CDR2 FQNEAQ, per germline (reference sequence). The CDR3 totals 15 residues. The CDR3 spells CASTDARDRDYEQYF. The CDR3 DNA reads TGTGCCAGCACCGATGCAAGGGACAGAGACTACGAGCAGTACTTC.

The chain carries TRBV12-3 or TRBV12-4 and TRBJ2-1, with 8 positions matching TRBD1. The V gene end was trimmed by 6 bases and the J gene end by 12 bases; junction bases not matched to a gene: 10. The CDR3 covers 13 residues. CDR3 sequence reads: CASSGTGAGGQFF. CDR3 nucleotides: TGTGCCAGCAGCGGGACAGGTGCCGGAGGGCAGTTCTTC.

This chain connects TRBV28 to TRBJ1-2, with D unclear. Germline V gene data show CDR1 as MDHEN and CDR2 as SYDVKM. Trimming took 4 bases from V and 6 from J, leaving 12 bases between them. The CDR3 loop spans 13 amino acids. The DNA for the CDR3 is TGTGCCAGCAGTTCCCCGGGTCAGAATGGCTACACCTTC. Protein sequence: CASSSPGQNGYTF.

The V and J genes are TRBV5-4 and TRBJ1-1; the match to TRBD1 covers 12 bases. This CDR3 contains 15 residues. V dropped 4 bases and J dropped 8; count of bases not matched to a gene: 9. Germline CDR1 reads SGHNT; CDR2 reads YYREEE (reference sequence). CDR3 nucleotides: TGTGCCAGCAGCACCGGGACAGGGGGCGCCTGGGAAGCTTTCTTT. Translated, it gives CASSTGTGGAWEAFF.

The CDR3 nucleotides read TGTGCCAGCAGCGTAGGACCAGAGGGCTACGAGCAGTACTTC. Translation gives CASSVGPEGYEQYF. The chain links TRBV9 to TRBJ2-7; D is perhaps TRBD2 (5 bases). The germline gives CDR1 SGDLS, CDR2 YYNGEE. CDR3 length equals 14 residues. Trimming took 0 bases from V and 3 from J, leaving 10 bases between them.

The sample holds one count of this clone. The rearrangement joins TRBV9 to TRBJ2-3; D might be TRBD1 (6 bases). V shed 0 bases and J shed 2 bases, with 16 bases lying between them. CDR3 length equals 17 residues. CDR1 is SGDLS, CDR2 YYNGEE, per germline. Here the CDR3 reads CASSVGILGGSTDTQYF. The CDR3 DNA is TGTGCCAGCAGCGTAGGTATCTTAGGGGGTTCCACAGATACGCAGTATTTT.

The CDR3 coding sequence is TGTGCCAGCAGCGTAGGAGACAGGGTTTCACCCCTCCACTTT. Protein product: CASSVGDRVSPLHF. The V call is TRBV9, the J call TRBJ1-6; 7 nucleotides agree with TRBD1. V lost 0 bases, J lost 9 bases, and 3 bases stayed unmatched. Per the germline V gene, CDR1 is SGDLS and CDR2 is YYNGEE. The CDR3 is made up of 14 amino acids.

The rearrangement links TRBV7-9 to TRBJ2-5, with 11 bases matching TRBD2. Germline loops: CDR1 SEHNR, CDR2 FQNEAQ (reference sequence). V dropped 4 bases and J dropped 2; count of bases not matched to a gene: 6. This CDR3 region has 16 residues. CDR3 nucleotide sequence: TGTGCCAGCAGCTCGGATAGCGGGAGGGTTCAAGAGACCCAGTACTTC. It translates to CASSSDSGRVQETQYF.

V usage is TRBV4-1 and J usage is TRBJ2-7; 7 bases map to TRBD1. Germline loops: CDR1 MGHRA, CDR2 YSYEKL. Trimming took 0 bases from V and 2 from J; bases not matched to a gene: 4. This CDR3 has 15 residues. CDR3 nucleotides: TGCGCCAGCAGCCAAGATTGGGACAGCACCTACGAGCAGTACTTC. Amino acids: CASSQDWDSTYEQYF.

This chain uses TRBV19 with TRBJ1-1; weak D call: TRBD1 (5 bases). The V end was cut by 3 bases, the J end by 2 bases, with 10 bases between. The CDR3 contains 14 residues. The V gene's germline CDR1 is LNHDA and CDR2 SQIVND (reference sequence). In nucleotides, the CDR3 is TGTGCCAGTAGTATGTGGGGGGAAAACACTGAAGCTTTCTTT. As protein: CASSMWGENTEAFF. Looking up the rest from reference TRBV19 and TRBJ1-1 gives the full variable domain: DGGITQSPKYLFRKEGQNVTLSCEQNLNHDAMYWYRQDPGQGLRLIYYSQIVNDFQKGDIAEGYSVSREKKESFPLTVTSAQKNPTAFYLCASSMWGENTEAFFGQGTRLTVV.

This sequence joins TRBV29-1 and TRBJ1-5, with D possibly being TRBD1 (6 bases). Germline values: CDR1 SQVTM, CDR2 ANQGSEA. There are 13 residues in the CDR3. V lost 6 bases and J lost 5, with 14 bases in between. Written as DNA, the CDR3 is TGCAGCGTGGCCTACAGGGTCGATCAGCCCCAGCATTTT. It translates to CSVAYRVDQPQHF.

This clone turned up a few times. The V gene is TRBV28, the J gene TRBJ2-2; TRBD1 aligns across 8 bases. Germline V gene lookup returns CDR1 MDHEN and CDR2 SYDVKM. The J segment lost 5 bases and the V segment lost 6 bases, leaving 8 bases of the junction unmatched. The CDR3 length is 15 residues. The CDR3 reads CASSAGTGRTGELFF. In DNA, the CDR3 is TGTGCCAGCAGCGCCGGGACAGGCCGAACCGGGGAGCTGTTTTTT.

The chain has TRBV6-5 and TRBJ1-5, with 7 nucleotides matching TRBD1. With 6 bases clipped from V and 7 bases from J, the junction kept 6 bases outside the gene matches. The CDR3 is made up of 13 amino acids. Germline-derived CDR1 and CDR2 are MNHEY and SVGAGI. CDR3 coding DNA: TGTGCCAGCAGAAGAGGGGGCGAACAGCCCCAGCATTTT. This codes for CASRRGGEQPQHF.

The rearrangement uses TRBV5-1 and TRBJ1-1; the match to TRBD1 covers 9 bases. The CDR3 runs 15 residues. The trim removed 3 bases at V and 1 base at J, leaving 4 bases unmatched. Germline CDR1 SGHRS, CDR2 YFSETQ. The CDR3 DNA is TGCGCCAGCAGCTGGGCGGGACAGGGGAACACTGAAGCTTTCTTT. This codes for CASSWAGQGNTEAFF. The complete variable domain, with remaining parts taken from reference TRBV5-1 and TRBJ1-1, reads KAGVTQTPRYLIKTRGQQVTLSCSPISGHRSVSWYQQTPGQGLQFLFEYFSETQRNKGNFPGRFSGRQFSNSRSEMNVSTLELGDSALYLCASSWAGQGNTEAFFGQGTRLTVV.

This clone was found once. V and J are TRBV28 and TRBJ2-3; no reliable D call. V lost 5 bases to trimming and J lost 4 bases, with 13 bases between them. Germline CDR1 is MDHEN and CDR2 is SYDVKM. The CDR3 extends over 14 amino acids. The CDR3: CASSVLDVADTQYF. DNA of the CDR3: TGTGCCAGCAGTGTCCTAGATGTCGCAGATACGCAGTATTTT.